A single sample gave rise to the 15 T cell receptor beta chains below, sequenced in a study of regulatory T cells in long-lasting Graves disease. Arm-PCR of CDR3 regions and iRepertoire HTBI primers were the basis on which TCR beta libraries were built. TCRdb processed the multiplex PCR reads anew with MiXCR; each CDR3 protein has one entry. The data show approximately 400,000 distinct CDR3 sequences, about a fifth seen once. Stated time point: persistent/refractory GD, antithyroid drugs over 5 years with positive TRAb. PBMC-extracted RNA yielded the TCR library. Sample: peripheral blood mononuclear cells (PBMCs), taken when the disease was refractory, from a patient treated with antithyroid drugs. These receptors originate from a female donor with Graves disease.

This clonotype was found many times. CDR3 DNA sequence: TGTGCCAGCACCCAGACAGCAAACTATGGCTACACCTTC. Translated, it gives CASTQTANYGYTF. This chain connects TRBV12-3 or TRBV12-4 to TRBJ1-2; perhaps TRBD1 as D (5 bases). Trimming stripped 7 bases from V and 2 bases from J, with 11 bases between. This CDR3 has 13 residues.

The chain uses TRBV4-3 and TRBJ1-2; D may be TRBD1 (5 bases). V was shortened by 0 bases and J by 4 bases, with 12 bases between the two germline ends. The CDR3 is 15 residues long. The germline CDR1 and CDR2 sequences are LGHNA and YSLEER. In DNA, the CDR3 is TGCGCCAGCAGCCAAGACGCCGGGGCCGGCTATGGCTACACCTTC. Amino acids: CASSQDAGAGYGYTF.

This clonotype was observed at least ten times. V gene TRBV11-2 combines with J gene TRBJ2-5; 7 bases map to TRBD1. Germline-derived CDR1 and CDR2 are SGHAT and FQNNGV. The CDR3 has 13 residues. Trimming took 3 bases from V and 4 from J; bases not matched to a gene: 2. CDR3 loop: CASSFSGGETQYF. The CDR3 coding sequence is TGTGCCAGCAGCTTCTCAGGGGGAGAGACCCAGTACTTC.

This chain's CDR3 is CASSLAPPRGVPGYTF. CDR3 nucleotide sequence: TGTGCCAGCAGCTTAGCCCCCCCCAGGGGTGTACCCGGCTACACCTTC. The gene calls are TRBV7-9 and TRBJ1-2, with a possible D match to TRBD1 (6 bases). The germline V gene encodes CDR1 SEHNR and CDR2 FQNEAQ (reference sequence). This CDR3 comprises 16 residues. Trimming shortened V by 0 bases and J by 8 bases, and 19 bases separated the two germline ends. Filled out from reference TRBV7-9 and TRBJ1-2, the complete variable domain reads DTGVSQNPRHKITKRGQNVTFRCDPISEHNRLYWYRQTLGQGPEFLTYFQNEAQLEKSRLLSDRFSAERPKGSFSTLEIQRTEQGDSAMYLCASSLAPPRGVPGYTFGSGTRLTVV.

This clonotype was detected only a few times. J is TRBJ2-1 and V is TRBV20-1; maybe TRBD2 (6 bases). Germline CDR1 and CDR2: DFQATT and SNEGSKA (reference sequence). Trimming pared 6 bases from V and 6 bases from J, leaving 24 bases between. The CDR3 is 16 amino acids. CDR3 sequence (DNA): TGCAGTGCCGGGAGCGTAGACTTCACCTCTCCCAATGAGCAGTTCTTC. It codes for CSAGSVDFTSPNEQFF.

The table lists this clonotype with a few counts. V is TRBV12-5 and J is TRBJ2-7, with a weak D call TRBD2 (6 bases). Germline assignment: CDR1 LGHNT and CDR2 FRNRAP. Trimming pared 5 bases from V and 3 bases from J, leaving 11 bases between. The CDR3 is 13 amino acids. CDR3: CASGPAGGYEQYF. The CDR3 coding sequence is TGTGCTAGTGGTCCCGCCGGGGGCTACGAGCAGTACTTC.

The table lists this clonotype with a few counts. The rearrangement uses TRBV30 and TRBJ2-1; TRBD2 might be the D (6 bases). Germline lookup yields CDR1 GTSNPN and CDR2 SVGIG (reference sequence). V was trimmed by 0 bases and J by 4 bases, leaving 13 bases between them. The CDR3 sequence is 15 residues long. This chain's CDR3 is CAWSVSRGAYNEQFF. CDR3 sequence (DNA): TGTGCCTGGAGTGTATCGCGCGGGGCTTACAATGAGCAGTTCTTC.

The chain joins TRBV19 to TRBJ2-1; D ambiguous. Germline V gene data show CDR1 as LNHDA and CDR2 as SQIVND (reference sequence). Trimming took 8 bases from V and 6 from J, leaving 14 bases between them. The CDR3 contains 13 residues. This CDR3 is CASSPEQSNEQFF. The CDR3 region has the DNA TGTGCCAGTTCCCCGGAACAGAGCAATGAGCAGTTCTTC.

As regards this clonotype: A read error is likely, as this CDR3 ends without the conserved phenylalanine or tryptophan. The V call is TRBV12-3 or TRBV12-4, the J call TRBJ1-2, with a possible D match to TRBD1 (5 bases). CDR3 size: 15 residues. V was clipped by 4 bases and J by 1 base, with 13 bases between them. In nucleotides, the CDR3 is TGTGCCAGCAGTTCCCCCCAGACAGTTAACTATGGCTACACCTCC. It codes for CASSSPQTVNYGYTS.

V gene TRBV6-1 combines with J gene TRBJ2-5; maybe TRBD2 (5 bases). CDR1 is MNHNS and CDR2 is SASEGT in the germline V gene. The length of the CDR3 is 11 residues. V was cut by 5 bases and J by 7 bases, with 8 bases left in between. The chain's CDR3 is CASSPRGTQYF. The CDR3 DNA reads TGTGCCAGCAGTCCTCGGGGGACCCAGTACTTC.

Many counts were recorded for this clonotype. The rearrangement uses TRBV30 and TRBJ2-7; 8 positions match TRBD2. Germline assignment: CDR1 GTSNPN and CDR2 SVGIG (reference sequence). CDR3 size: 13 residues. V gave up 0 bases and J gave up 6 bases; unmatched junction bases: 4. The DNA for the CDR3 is TGTGCCTGGAGTGTAGCGGGAGCGACCGAGCAGTACTTC. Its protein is CAWSVAGATEQYF.

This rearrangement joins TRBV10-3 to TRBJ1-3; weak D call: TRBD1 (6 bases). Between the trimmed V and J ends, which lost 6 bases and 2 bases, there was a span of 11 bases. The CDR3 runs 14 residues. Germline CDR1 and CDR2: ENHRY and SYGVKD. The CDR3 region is CAIRWDMAGNTIYF. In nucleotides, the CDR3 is TGTGCCATCAGGTGGGACATGGCTGGAAACACCATATATTTT.

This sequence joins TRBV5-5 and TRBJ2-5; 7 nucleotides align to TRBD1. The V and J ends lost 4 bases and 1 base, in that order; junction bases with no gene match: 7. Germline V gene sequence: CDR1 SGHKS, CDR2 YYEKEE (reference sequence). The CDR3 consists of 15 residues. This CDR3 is CASSISTGRQETQYF. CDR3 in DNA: TGTGCCAGCAGCATCTCGACAGGGCGCCAAGAGACCCAGTACTTC.

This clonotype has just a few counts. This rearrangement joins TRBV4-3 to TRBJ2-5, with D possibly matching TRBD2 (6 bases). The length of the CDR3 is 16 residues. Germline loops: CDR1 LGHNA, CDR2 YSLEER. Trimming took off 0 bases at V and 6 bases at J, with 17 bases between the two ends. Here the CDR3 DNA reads TGCGCCAGCAGCCAAGATGGGTTCGGACGGGAGAAGACCCAGTACTTC. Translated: CASSQDGFGREKTQYF.

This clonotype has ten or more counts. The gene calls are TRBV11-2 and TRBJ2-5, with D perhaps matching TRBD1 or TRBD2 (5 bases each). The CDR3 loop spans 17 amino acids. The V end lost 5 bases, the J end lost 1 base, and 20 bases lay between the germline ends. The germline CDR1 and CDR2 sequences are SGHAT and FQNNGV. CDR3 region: CASSVGTVVSGQETQYF. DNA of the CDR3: TGTGCCAGCAGCGTTGGGACGGTGGTGAGCGGCCAAGAGACCCAGTACTTC. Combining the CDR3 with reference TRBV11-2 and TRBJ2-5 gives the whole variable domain EAGVAQSPRYKIIEKRQSVAFWCNPISGHATLYWYQQILGQGPKLLIQFQNNGVVDDSQLPKDRFSAERLKGVDSTLKIQPAKLEDSAVYLCASSVGTVVSGQETQYFGPGTRLLVL.